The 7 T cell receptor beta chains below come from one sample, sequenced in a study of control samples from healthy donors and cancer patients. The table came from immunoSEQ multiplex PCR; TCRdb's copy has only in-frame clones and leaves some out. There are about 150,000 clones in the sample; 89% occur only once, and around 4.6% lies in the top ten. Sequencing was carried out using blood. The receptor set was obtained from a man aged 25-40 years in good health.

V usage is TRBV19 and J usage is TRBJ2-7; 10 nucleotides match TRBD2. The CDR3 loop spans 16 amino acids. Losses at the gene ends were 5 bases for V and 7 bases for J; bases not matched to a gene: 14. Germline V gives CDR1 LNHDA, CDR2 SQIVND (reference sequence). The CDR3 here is CASSAGPSGRLGEQYF. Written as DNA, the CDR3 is TGTGCCAGTAGTGCCGGTCCTAGCGGGAGACTAGGAGAGCAGTACTTC.

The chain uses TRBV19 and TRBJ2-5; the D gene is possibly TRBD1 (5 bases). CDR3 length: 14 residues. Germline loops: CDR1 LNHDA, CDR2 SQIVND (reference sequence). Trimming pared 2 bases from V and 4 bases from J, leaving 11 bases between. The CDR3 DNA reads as TGTGCCAGTAGTATAAGAAGGGGCGGAGAGACCCAGTACTTC. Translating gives CASSIRRGGETQYF.

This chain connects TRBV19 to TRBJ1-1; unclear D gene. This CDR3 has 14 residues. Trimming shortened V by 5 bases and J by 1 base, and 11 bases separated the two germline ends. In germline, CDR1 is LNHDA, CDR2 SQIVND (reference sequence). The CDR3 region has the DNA TGTGCCAGTAGTGCACGGCAGGCGAACACTGAAGCTTTCTTT. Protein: CASSARQANTEAFF.

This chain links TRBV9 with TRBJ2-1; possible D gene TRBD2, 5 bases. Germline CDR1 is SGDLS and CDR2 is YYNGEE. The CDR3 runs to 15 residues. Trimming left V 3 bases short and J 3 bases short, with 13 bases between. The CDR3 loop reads CASSGIPGNYNEQFF. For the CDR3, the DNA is TGTGCCAGCAGCGGAATCCCGGGGAACTACAATGAGCAGTTCTTC.

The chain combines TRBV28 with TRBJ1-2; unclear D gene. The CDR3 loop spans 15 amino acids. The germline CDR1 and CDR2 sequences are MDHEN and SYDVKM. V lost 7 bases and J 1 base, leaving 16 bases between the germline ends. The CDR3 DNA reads TGTGCCAGCATCAACCCAAGAAGTCGTAACTATGGCTACACCTTC. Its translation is CASINPRSRNYGYTF.

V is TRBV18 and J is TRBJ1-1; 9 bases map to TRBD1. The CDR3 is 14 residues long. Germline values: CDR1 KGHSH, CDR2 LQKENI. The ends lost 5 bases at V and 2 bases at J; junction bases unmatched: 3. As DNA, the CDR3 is TGTGCCAGCTCAACGGGACAGGGAAACACTGAAGCTTTCTTT. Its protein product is CASSTGQGNTEAFF.

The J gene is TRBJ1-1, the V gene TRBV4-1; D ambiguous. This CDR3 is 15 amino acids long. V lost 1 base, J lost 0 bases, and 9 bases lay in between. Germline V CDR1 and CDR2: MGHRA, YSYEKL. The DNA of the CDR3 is TGCGCCAGCAGCCAAGTCCAAACCATGAACACTGAAGCTTTCTTT. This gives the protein CASSQVQTMNTEAFF.